The entry below describes one T cell receptor beta chain. Its antigen is unknown. Germline V gene data show CDR1 as SEHNR and CDR2 as FQNEAQ (reference sequence). V was clipped by 5 bases and J by 4 bases, with 8 bases between them. The CDR3 is made up of 12 amino acids. TCRdb called the reads again in MiXCR, with one record for every CDR3 protein. The sample records 700,000 to 950,000 distinct CDR3 sequences, over 25% being singletons. The record originates from a study of T cell repertoires in cytomegalovirus infection. On the study more broadly: HLA-B-restricted CMV epitopes that are well studied, plus recently identified HLA-C-restricted ones, were used by the study. Public TCR beta signatures were indicative of both CMV infection and a matching HLA type. Study observations and caveats: CMV-specific HLA-C-restricted TCR beta clonotypes dominated the ex vivo response.

The sequenced sample was cultured CD8+ T cells from PBMCs, obtained from culture after CMV antigen stimulation. This receptor was obtained from a human donor in good health (CMV status not recorded). Some clones in this sample may be carry-over from other donors' samples. V usage is TRBV7-9 and J usage is TRBJ2-5, with TRBD2 as a possible D gene (6 bases). Here the CDR3 DNA reads TGTGCCAGCAGCGGAGCGGGAGAGACCCAGTACTTC. Encoded protein: CASSGAGETQYF.